This T cell receptor beta chain was identified in a study of STAT5B mutations in CD4+ large granular lymphocyte leukemia. The V end was cut by 6 bases, the J end by 0 bases, with 9 bases between. The CDR3 consists of 14 residues. Data came from immunoSEQ multiplex PCR; TCRdb stores just in-frame clones and leaves some out. The sample includes tens of thousands of clones, approximately 80% of them seen just once. Control samples were healthy donors' buffy coats. Remarks on this clone: Its antigen remains unknown.

Study-wide results and caveats: 8/27 top patient clones versus 2/35 control clones were TRBV06-family. Without putative leukemic clones, patient CD4-sorted repertoires remained more clonal than healthy CD4+ repertoires.

The receptor was isolated from a human donor in good health. Sequenced: CD4+ T cells from blood buffy coats. The V and J genes are TRBV23-1 and TRBJ1-5; tentatively, D is TRBD1 (5 bases). TRBV23-1 is flagged as an ORF with uncertain function. The CDR3 sequence is CASSPGLSNQPQHF. The DNA of the CDR3 is TGCGCCAGCAGCCCAGGGCTTAGCAATCAGCCCCAGCATTTT.